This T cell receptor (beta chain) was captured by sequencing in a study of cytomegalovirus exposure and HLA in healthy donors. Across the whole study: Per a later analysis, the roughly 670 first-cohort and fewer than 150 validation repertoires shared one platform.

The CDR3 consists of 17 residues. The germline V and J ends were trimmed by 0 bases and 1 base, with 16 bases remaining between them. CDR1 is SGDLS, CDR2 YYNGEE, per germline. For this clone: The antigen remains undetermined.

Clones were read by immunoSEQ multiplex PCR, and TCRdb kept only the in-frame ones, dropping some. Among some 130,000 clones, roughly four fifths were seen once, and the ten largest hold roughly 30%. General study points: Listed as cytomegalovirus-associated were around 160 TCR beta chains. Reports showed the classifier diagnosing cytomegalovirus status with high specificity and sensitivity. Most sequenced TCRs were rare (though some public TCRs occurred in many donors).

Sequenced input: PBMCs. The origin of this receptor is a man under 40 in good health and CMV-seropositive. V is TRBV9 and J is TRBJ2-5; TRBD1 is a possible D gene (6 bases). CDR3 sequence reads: CASSVGGKGVAQETQYF. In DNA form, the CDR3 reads TGTGCCAGCAGCGTAGGAGGGAAGGGGGTGGCCCAAGAGACCCAGTACTTC.